Listed here is a single TCR beta chain. Its antigen remains unidentified. It has no much larger one-base neighbor in the sample; base qualities were not kept. These data belong to a study of cytomegalovirus exposure and HLA in healthy donors (dated 2017 in TCRdb). Context from the whole study: The 666 repertoires of the first cohort and the 120 validation repertoires were produced on the same platform, according to a later analysis. The study aimed to test whether signatures of past pathogen exposure could be identified by cataloging public T cell receptors. To predict cytomegalovirus infection status, the study brought together high-throughput TCR immunosequencing, statistical association of individual TCRs with disease status, and machine learning. In addition to the first cohort of about 650 subjects, a separate validation cohort of under 150 different subjects was used. Paper-wide results and their limitations: It was suggested by the authors that the approach could potentially be generalized to other disease states and immunological phenotypes. Of the cluster scores, approximately 95% were above 0 in a later analysis, which found that TCRs clustered in the first cohort also tended to co-occur in the 130 or so validation repertoires. A total of 150 or so TCR beta chains were listed by the study as associated with cytomegalovirus. A few of the identified cytomegalovirus-associated TCR beta chains were confirmed in vitro to be specific for cytomegalovirus antigens. The classifier was reported to diagnose cytomegalovirus status with high specificity and sensitivity in both the original cohort and the validation cohort. While some public TCRs were present in many individuals, most TCR sequences turned up only very rarely across donors. A later analysis had no HLA typing for the validation cohort, so co-occurrence there was scored across all 130 or so repertoires.

The donors were included in the validation cohort of around 120 subjects, a group kept apart from the roughly 730-subject first cohort. Preparation of the library involved the immunoSEQ multiplex PCR assay. The study's processing was this. To diagnose cytomegalovirus status from the catalog of TCR beta chain sequences, a statistical classification framework was built. TCRdb took this table from immuneACCESS and kept in-frame rearrangements with V and J called. Such tables lack part of the clones; where checked against another copy, unresolved V genes explain under half of the gap, and the rest is unexplained. The D gene and trimming were derived from the DNA, and the V and J assignments and clone size from that table. The sample yields some 220,000 clones; just over 90% were counted once. The ten top clones hold 0.85% to 1.2% of the sample. The clonotype comes from a woman aged 18-29 years in good health and CMV-seronegative. The sample was PBMCs.

The nucleotide sequence is TGCGCCAGCAGCCACCTCGGACGCCGGGGACTCCCGAATCAGCCCCAGCATTTT. It translates as CASSHLGRRGLPNQPQHF. The V and J segments used are TRBV4-1 and TRBJ1-5, and possibly TRBD1, on 5 matching bases. The cysteine opens and the phenylalanine closes a CDR3 of 18 amino acids. The kept DNA is CDR3 alone, 54 bases in frame from the first base. The germline V gene specifies MGHRA as CDR1 and YSYEKL as CDR2. V is clipped by 3 bases and J by 4 bases, and the sequence between their germline boundaries is 22 bases long.